The 20 T cell receptor beta chains in this list originate from one sample, sequenced in a study of blood T cell repertoires in COVID-19. Profiled with immunoSEQ multiplex PCR; TCRdb holds only in-frame clones, not every one. The data hold some 410,000 clones, with 85% to 90% observed a single time. Specimen: PBMCs or T cells enriched from blood (not recorded which). These receptors were taken from a woman aged 25-40 years with acute COVID-19.

The chain couples TRBV5-1 to TRBJ1-5; TRBD1 might be the D (5 bases). There are 14 residues in the CDR3. V shed 0 bases and J shed 7 bases, with 11 bases lying between them. Germline CDR1 is SGHRS and CDR2 is YFSETQ. The CDR3 protein is CASSLGAGNQPQHF. DNA of the CDR3: TGCGCCAGCAGCTTGGGGGCAGGGAACCAGCCCCAGCATTTT. The full variable domain, in which reference TRBV5-1 and TRBJ1-5 provide the parts outside the CDR3, is KAGVTQTPRYLIKTRGQQVTLSCSPISGHRSVSWYQQTPGQGLQFLFEYFSETQRNKGNFPGRFSGRQFSNSRSEMNVSTLELGDSALYLCASSLGAGNQPQHFGDGTRLSIL.

J is TRBJ2-3 and V is TRBV14; TRBD1 matches at 9 bases. Germline trimming cut 2 bases from V and 4 bases from J; bases unmatched to any gene: 10. The germline CDR1 and CDR2 sequences are SGHDN and FVKESK. CDR3 length equals 17 residues. The CDR3 DNA reads as TGTGCCAGCAGCCAACTGTCCGGGACAGGGTTTTCAGATACGCAGTATTTT. Translated, it gives CASSQLSGTGFSDTQYF. Complete variable domain (other parts from reference TRBV14 and TRBJ2-3): EAGVTQFPSHSVIEKGQTVTLRCDPISGHDNLYWYRRVMGKEIKFLLHFVKESKQDESGMPNNRFLAERTGGTYSTLKVQPAELEDSGVYFCASSQLSGTGFSDTQYFGPGTRLTVL.

With regard to this clone: This same CDR3 is encoded by further DNA sequences in the sample. DNA for the CDR3: TGCGCCAGCAGCTTGGGACAGGGCAATAATTCACCCCTCCACTTT. As protein: CASSLGQGNNSPLHF. The chain links TRBV5-1 to TRBJ1-6; TRBD1 matches at 7 bases. Trimming cost V 0 bases and J 5 bases; bases outside gene matches: 2. The CDR3 is 15 residues long. The germline V gene has CDR1 SGHRS and CDR2 YFSETQ.

The chain uses TRBV6-4 and TRBJ1-5; no reliable D call. Germline CDR1 reads MRHNA; CDR2 reads SNTAGT. The germline V and J ends were trimmed by 5 bases and 3 bases, with 11 bases remaining between them. There are 14 residues in the CDR3. CDR3 amino acids: CASSSRGPNQPQHF. The CDR3 bases are TGTGCCAGCAGTTCTCGGGGTCCCAATCAGCCCCAGCATTTT.

The chain combines TRBV7-2 with TRBJ1-3; the match to TRBD1 covers 8 bases. Germline CDR1 is SGHTA and CDR2 is FQGNSA. V was clipped by 5 bases and J by 4 bases; unmatched bases: 7. This CDR3 spans 15 amino acids. The CDR3 region is CASSRTGGVGNTIYF. The CDR3 DNA reads TGTGCCAGCAGCCGTACAGGGGGGGTAGGAAACACCATATATTTT.

The rearrangement joins TRBV10-3 to TRBJ1-1, with D possibly being TRBD1 (6 bases). CDR3 length: 16 residues. Germline CDR1 reads ENHRY; CDR2 reads SYGVKD. Trimming left V 4 bases short and J 3 bases short, with 18 bases between. The CDR3 nucleotides read TGTGCCATCAGTGCACCTAAAGGGGGTGGTGACACTGAAGCTTTCTTT. This codes for CAISAPKGGGDTEAFF.

Only one count was recorded for this clone. This chain uses TRBV27 with TRBJ2-3, with a tentative D call TRBD2 (6 bases). Germline V gene lookup returns CDR1 MNHEY and CDR2 SMNVEV (reference sequence). The V gene lost 6 bases and the J gene lost 3 bases, with 10 bases spanning the gap. This CDR3 has 13 residues. The CDR3 reads CASRGLLTDTQYF. Written as DNA, the CDR3 is TGTGCCAGCAGGGGACTGCTTACAGATACGCAGTATTTT.

The chain has TRBV28 and TRBJ1-5; 8 positions match TRBD1. Trimming at V came to 10 bases and at J to 6 bases, leaving 8 bases not matched to a gene. The germline gives CDR1 MDHEN, CDR2 SYDVKM. The CDR3 is 13 residues long. The CDR3 reads CATQGARGQPQHF. DNA of the CDR3: TGTGCCACCCAGGGGGCGCGGGGTCAGCCCCAGCATTTT. The full variable domain, in which reference TRBV28 and TRBJ1-5 provide the parts outside the CDR3, is DVKVTQSSRYLVKRTGEKVFLECVQDMDHENMFWYRQDPGLGLRLIYFSYDVKMKEKGDIPEGYSVSREKKERFSLILESASTNQTSMYLCATQGARGQPQHFGDGTRLSIL.

V and J are TRBV6-5 and TRBJ1-1; 10 bases are a match to TRBD1. Unmatched junction bases numbered 7, after V lost 2 bases and J lost 4 bases. The CDR3 totals 16 residues. The germline CDR1 and CDR2 sequences are MNHEY and SVGAGI. This CDR3 reads CASSYVGQGVVTEAFF. DNA of the CDR3: TGTGCCAGCAGTTACGTCGGACAGGGGGTAGTCACTGAAGCTTTCTTT.

This clone was picked up one time. The J gene is TRBJ2-6, the V gene TRBV9, with 7 nucleotides matching TRBD1. Germline trimming cut 3 bases from V and 0 bases from J; bases unmatched to any gene: 12. This CDR3 contains 19 residues. Germline assignment: CDR1 SGDLS and CDR2 YYNGEE. The chain's CDR3 is CASSATLTGTPSGANVLTF. The CDR3 coding sequence is TGTGCCAGCAGCGCCACATTGACAGGGACCCCCTCTGGGGCCAACGTCCTGACTTTC.

The V call is TRBV2, the J call TRBJ1-2, with TRBD1 identical over 8 bases. The V and J ends lost 1 base and 4 bases, in that order; junction bases with no gene match: 14. The CDR3 loop spans 18 amino acids. The V gene's germline CDR1 is SNHLY and CDR2 FYNNEI. In DNA form, the CDR3 reads TGTGCCAGCAGTGAAGGGCGGTCTTCGAGGACAGGGCCCTATGGCTACACCTTC. Protein: CASSEGRSSRTGPYGYTF.

This clone is a singleton in its sample. The genes are TRBV4-1 and TRBJ2-3; 10 bases match TRBD2. CDR1 is MGHRA and CDR2 is YSYEKL in the germline V gene. The CDR3 length is 17 residues. Trimming took 0 bases from V and 4 from J; bases not matched to a gene: 7. The CDR3 loop is CASSQERSGGAADTQYF. CDR3 DNA: TGCGCCAGCAGCCAAGAGCGGAGCGGGGGGGCGGCAGATACGCAGTATTTT.

The chain has TRBV29-1 and TRBJ1-2; TRBD1 aligns across 7 bases. V lost 3 bases, J lost 8 bases, and 9 bases stayed unmatched. CDR1 is SQVTM and CDR2 is ANQGSEA in the germline V gene. CDR3 size: 13 residues. The CDR3 here is CSVETGLALGYTF. As DNA, the CDR3 is TGCAGCGTTGAGACAGGGTTGGCGTTGGGCTACACCTTC.

The chain is built from TRBV19 and TRBJ1-2, with TRBD1 matching over 7 bases. The CDR3 is made up of 20 amino acids. Germline V gives CDR1 LNHDA, CDR2 SQIVND (reference sequence). V lost 4 bases to trimming and J lost 4 bases; unmatched junction nucleotides: 24. Here the CDR3 reads CASSTQTGPTFVTVSYGYTF. The CDR3 DNA is TGTGCCAGTAGTACCCAGACAGGGCCAACATTCGTTACGGTCAGCTATGGCTACACCTTC.

The chain has TRBV7-3 and TRBJ2-2; TRBD2 agrees at 10 bases. The CDR3 sequence is 18 residues long. The germline gives CDR1 SGHTA, CDR2 FQGTGA. The V segment lost 5 bases and the J segment 4 bases; nucleotides outside the gene matches: 13. DNA for the CDR3: TGTGCCAGCAGCCCGCGAGCGCAGGCTAGCGGGGGCACCGGGGAGCTGTTTTTT. The encoded protein is CASSPRAQASGGTGELFF.

The V and J genes are TRBV10-3 and TRBJ2-7; 7 bases line up with TRBD1. V shed 3 bases, J shed 1 base, and the junction held 9 bases outside the gene matches. CDR3 length: 16 amino acids. CDR1 and CDR2 from the germline V gene are ENHRY and SYGVKD. The CDR3 coding sequence is TGTGCCATCAGTGATGGGGGACAGAAAAGTTCCTACGAGCAGTACTTC. Protein product: CAISDGGQKSSYEQYF.

This chain links TRBV20-1 with TRBJ1-1; 8 bases fit TRBD1. Per the germline V gene, CDR1 is DFQATT and CDR2 is SNEGSKA (reference sequence). Trimming at V came to 3 bases and at J to 8 bases, leaving 2 bases not matched to a gene. The CDR3 totals 11 residues. The CDR3 region is CSASRQGEAFF. For the CDR3, the DNA is TGCAGTGCTAGCAGACAGGGGGAAGCTTTCTTT.

The chain has TRBV6-2 or TRBV6-3 and TRBJ2-1; no firm D call. Germline V CDR1 and CDR2: MNHEY, SVGEGT. Trimming removed 3 bases at V and 6 bases at J, with 6 bases between. This CDR3 spans 12 amino acids. CDR3 DNA sequence: TGTGCCAGCAGTTATCGGGTCAATGAGCAGTTCTTC. It specifies CASSYRVNEQFF.

The rearrangement joins TRBV18 to TRBJ1-1; D possibly corresponds to TRBD1 (6 bases). Per germline, CDR1 KGHSH and CDR2 LQKENI. Trimming stripped 2 bases from V and 4 bases from J, with 14 bases between. The CDR3 has 15 residues. The CDR3 here is CASSPNRDATTEAFF. Here the CDR3 DNA reads TGTGCCAGCTCACCAAACAGGGACGCGACCACTGAAGCTTTCTTT.

The V call is TRBV27, the J call TRBJ2-7, with 7 bases fitting TRBD1. This CDR3 contains 16 residues. Germline trimming cut 4 bases from V and 3 bases from J; bases unmatched to any gene: 12. Per the germline V gene, CDR1 is MNHEY and CDR2 is SMNVEV (reference sequence). CDR3 amino acids: CASSSLAGTDNYEQYF. DNA for the CDR3: TGTGCCAGCAGTTCACTCGCCGGGACAGACAACTACGAGCAGTACTTC.